A single sample is the source of the 8 T cell receptor beta chains below, sequenced in a study of identical twins. TCRdb processed the 5' RACE reads anew with MiXCR; each CDR3 protein has one entry. The table lists just under 550,000 distinct CDR3 sequences, 13% to 15% of them singletons, with about 0.47% in the top ten. The same sample was also used in a study of yellow fever vaccine responses in identical twins.

Sequencing used CD4+ T cells sorted from blood. Receptor source: a woman under 30 in good health.

The rearrangement links TRBV11-2 to TRBJ2-5; perhaps TRBD1 as D (6 bases). The CDR3 is 14 residues long. V was clipped by 5 bases and J by 5 bases, with 15 bases between them. Germline values: CDR1 SGHAT, CDR2 FQNNGV. Here the CDR3 reads CASSLLTGWETQYF. The CDR3 DNA reads as TGTGCCAGCAGCCTATTGACAGGATGGGAGACCCAGTACTTC.

This chain connects TRBV5-1 to TRBJ2-7; 13 nucleotides match TRBD2. The CDR3 has 16 amino acids. Germline values: CDR1 SGHRS, CDR2 YFSETQ. V shed 3 bases, J shed 5 bases, and the junction held 8 bases outside the gene matches. Here the CDR3 reads CASSSAGTSGIDEQYF. CDR3 coding DNA: TGCGCCAGCAGCTCAGCCGGGACTAGCGGGATCGACGAGCAGTACTTC.

This clonotype appeared a few times. This chain joins TRBV28 and TRBJ1-4; the D is unclear. The CDR3 runs 15 residues. Trimming stripped 5 bases from V and 2 bases from J, with 12 bases between. Germline loops: CDR1 MDHEN, CDR2 SYDVKM. CDR3 sequence (DNA): TGTGCCAGCAGTGCCCCCTCAGCTACTAATGAAAAACTGTTTTTT. Translating gives CASSAPSATNEKLFF.

The chain carries TRBV5-1 and TRBJ2-1; D may be TRBD1 or TRBD2 (5 bases each). V was trimmed by 4 bases and J by 3 bases, leaving 14 bases between them. This CDR3 spans 15 amino acids. Germline CDR1 and CDR2: SGHRS and YFSETQ. The DNA of the CDR3 is TGCGCCAGCAGCCCTGGGACCCTAAACTACAATGAGCAGTTCTTC. Its translation is CASSPGTLNYNEQFF.

A few counts support this clonotype. This chain connects TRBV9 to TRBJ2-7, with D maybe TRBD2 (5 bases). This CDR3 is built from 15 residues. Germline V gene lookup returns CDR1 SGDLS and CDR2 YYNGEE. V was pared by 4 bases and J by 4 bases, with 18 bases between. The CDR3 DNA sequence: TGTGCCAGCAGCCCCCAAGCGGAGGCCTCGTACGAGCAGTACTTC. Translation: CASSPQAEASYEQYF.

V is TRBV10-3 and J is TRBJ2-3; possible D gene TRBD1, 6 bases. The CDR3 length is 16 residues. The V end lost 3 bases, the J end lost 0 bases, and 13 bases lay between the germline ends. The germline CDR1 and CDR2 sequences are ENHRY and SYGVKD. The DNA of the CDR3 is TGTGCCATCAGTGACGCCGGGACACCTAGCACAGATACGCAGTATTTT. Protein product: CAISDAGTPSTDTQYF.

The chain links TRBV2 to TRBJ2-1; 7 positions agree with TRBD2. The CDR3 spans 20 residues. Germline V lookup: CDR1 SNHLY, CDR2 FYNNEI. The V and J ends lost 4 bases and 0 bases, in that order; junction bases with no gene match: 18. The CDR3 region is CASSVRLADPTGSSYNEQFF. In nucleotides, the CDR3 is TGTGCCAGCAGTGTTCGCCTAGCGGACCCCACAGGAAGCTCCTACAATGAGCAGTTCTTC.

This chain connects TRBV4-2 to TRBJ2-1; D is unclear. The ends were cut back, 3 bases at V and 6 bases at J, with 15 bases in the middle. The germline CDR1 and CDR2 sequences are LGHNA and YNFKEQ. The CDR3 totals 15 residues. CDR3 in DNA: TGTGCCAGCAGCCAGCATAAGGACGCCGCCAATGAGCAGTTCTTC. Protein sequence: CASSQHKDAANEQFF.